This T cell receptor beta chain was obtained from a study of cytomegalovirus exposure and HLA in healthy donors. This clone was seen a few times. V lost 4 bases to trimming and J lost 1 base, with 13 bases between them. The CDR3 is made up of 15 amino acids. Per germline, CDR1 LGHNT and CDR2 FRNRAP. Primers included in the PCR were 60 Vbeta and 13 Jbeta primers. Sequenced by immunoSEQ multiplex PCR; TCRdb stores in-frame clones only, minus some. The table records 30,000 to 35,000 clones, 65% to 90% of them present only once. J is TRBJ1-1 and V is TRBV12-5; D perhaps matches TRBD1 (5 bases). This TCR was sampled from a woman aged 18-29 years in good health and CMV-seronegative. Sequenced: PBMCs. This chain's CDR3 is CASGSPRQPNTEAFF. DNA for the CDR3: TGTGCTAGTGGTTCACCCCGACAGCCGAACACTGAAGCTTTCTTT.